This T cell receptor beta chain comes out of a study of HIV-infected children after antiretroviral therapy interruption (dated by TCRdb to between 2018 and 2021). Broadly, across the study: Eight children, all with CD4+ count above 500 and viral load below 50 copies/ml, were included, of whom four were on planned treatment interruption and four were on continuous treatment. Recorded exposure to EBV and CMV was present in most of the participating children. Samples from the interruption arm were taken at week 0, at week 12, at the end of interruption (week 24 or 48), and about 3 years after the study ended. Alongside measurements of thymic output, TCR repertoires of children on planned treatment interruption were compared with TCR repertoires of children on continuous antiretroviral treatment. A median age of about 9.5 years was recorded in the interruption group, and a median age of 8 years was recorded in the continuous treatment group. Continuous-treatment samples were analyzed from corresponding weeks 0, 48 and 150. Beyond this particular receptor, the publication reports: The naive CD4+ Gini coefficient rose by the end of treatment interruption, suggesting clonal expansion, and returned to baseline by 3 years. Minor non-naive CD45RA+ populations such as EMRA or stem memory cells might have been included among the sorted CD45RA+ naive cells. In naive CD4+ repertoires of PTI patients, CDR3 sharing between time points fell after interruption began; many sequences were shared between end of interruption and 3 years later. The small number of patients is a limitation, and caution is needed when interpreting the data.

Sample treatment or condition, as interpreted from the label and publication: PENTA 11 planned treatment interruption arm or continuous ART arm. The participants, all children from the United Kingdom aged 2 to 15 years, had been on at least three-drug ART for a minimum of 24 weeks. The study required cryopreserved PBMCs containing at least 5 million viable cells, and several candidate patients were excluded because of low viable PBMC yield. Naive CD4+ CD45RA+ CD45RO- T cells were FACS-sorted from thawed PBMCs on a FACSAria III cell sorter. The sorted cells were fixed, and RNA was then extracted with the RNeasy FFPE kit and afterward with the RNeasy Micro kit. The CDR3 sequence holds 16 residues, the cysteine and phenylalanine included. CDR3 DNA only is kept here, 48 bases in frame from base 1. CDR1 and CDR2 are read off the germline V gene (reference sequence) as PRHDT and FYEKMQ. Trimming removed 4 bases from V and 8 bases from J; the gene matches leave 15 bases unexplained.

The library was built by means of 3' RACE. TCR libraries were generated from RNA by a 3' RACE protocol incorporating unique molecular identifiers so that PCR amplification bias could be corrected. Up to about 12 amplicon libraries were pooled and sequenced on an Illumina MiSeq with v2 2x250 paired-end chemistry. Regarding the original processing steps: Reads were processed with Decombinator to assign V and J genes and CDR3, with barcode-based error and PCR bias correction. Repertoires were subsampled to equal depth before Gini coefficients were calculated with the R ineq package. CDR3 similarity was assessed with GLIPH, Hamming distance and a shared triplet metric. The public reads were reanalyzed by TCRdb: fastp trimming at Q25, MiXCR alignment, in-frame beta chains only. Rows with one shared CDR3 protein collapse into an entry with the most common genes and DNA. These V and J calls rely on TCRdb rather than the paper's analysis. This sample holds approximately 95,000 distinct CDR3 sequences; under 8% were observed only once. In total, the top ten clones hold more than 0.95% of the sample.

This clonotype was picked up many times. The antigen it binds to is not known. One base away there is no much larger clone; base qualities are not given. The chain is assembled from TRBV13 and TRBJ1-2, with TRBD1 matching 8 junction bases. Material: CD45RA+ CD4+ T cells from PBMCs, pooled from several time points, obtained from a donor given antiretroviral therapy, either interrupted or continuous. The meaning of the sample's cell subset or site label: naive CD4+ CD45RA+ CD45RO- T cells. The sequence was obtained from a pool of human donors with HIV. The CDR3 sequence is CASSWPRAQGAKGYTF. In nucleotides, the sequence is TGTGCCAGCAGCTGGCCCCGGGCCCAGGGGGCGAAAGGCTACACCTTC.